This is a list of T cell receptor beta chains from one sample in a study of Graves' ophthalmopathy and Graves' hyperthyroidism. TCRdb re-analysed the multiplex PCR reads in MiXCR, keeping a single row per CDR3 protein. The sample shows fewer than 600,000 distinct CDR3 sequences, 13% to 15% of them seen only once. Sequencing was carried out using blood. All receptors come from a woman aged 30 to 39 with Graves' ophthalmopathy. CDR3s include the opening cysteine and the closing phenylalanine or tryptophan. A D gene is named only where the DNA matches it firmly. Only part of the rows carry a size: once, few, many, or a class if the clone is expanded.

>TRBV28|TRBJ2-7|.|.
CASRKQGEQYF
TGTGCCAGCAGAAAACAGGGCGAGCAGTACTTC
>TRBV4-1|TRBJ1-3|.|few
CASSHGGIGNTIYF
TGCGCCAGCAGCCACGGGGGAATTGGAAACACCATATATTTT
>TRBV9|TRBJ2-2|.|many
CASSVVPTGELFF
TGTGCCAGCAGCGTAGTTCCCACCGGGGAGCTGTTTTTT
>TRBV28|TRBJ1-5|.|many
CASNDFRGPQHF
TGTGCCAGTAACGACTTCAGGGGGCCCCAGCATTTT
>TRBV12-3/TRBV12-4|TRBJ1-2|TRBD1|many
CASRGTGLIGYTF
TGTGCCAGCAGGGGGACAGGGCTAATTGGCTACACCTTC
>TRBV27|TRBJ2-7|.|.
CASSLRFAGTYEQYF
TGTGCCAGCAGTTTAAGGTTCGCTGGGACCTACGAGCAGTACTTC
>TRBV27|TRBJ2-7|.|many
CASSFASKVSYEQYF
TGTGCCAGCAGTTTCGCCTCCAAGGTCTCCTACGAGCAGTACTTC
>TRBV5-1|TRBJ1-6|.|many
CASSLGQAGSSPLHF
TGCGCCAGCAGCTTGGGCCAGGCGGGGAGTTCACCCCTCCACTTT
>TRBV12-3/TRBV12-4|TRBJ1-2|.|many
CASSYGLPSYGYTF
TGTGCCAGCAGTTACGGACTTCCTTCCTATGGCTACACCTTC
>TRBV5-1|TRBJ2-2|TRBD2|few
CASSLVGLAYSRDTGELFF
TGCGCCAGCAGCTTGGTAGGACTAGCGTACTCGCGGGACACCGGGGAGCTGTTTTTT
>TRBV12-3/TRBV12-4|TRBJ1-1|.|many
CASSFWPAEAFF
TGTGCCAGCAGTTTTTGGCCCGCTGAAGCTTTCTTT
>TRBV10-3|TRBJ2-6|.|many
CAISDGGSGANVLTF
TGTGCCATCAGTGACGGGGGCTCTGGGGCCAACGTCCTGACTTTC
>TRBV25-1|TRBJ2-7|.|few
CASSDGTTYEQYF
TGTGCCAGCAGTGACGGGACAACCTACGAGCAGTACTTC
>TRBV2|TRBJ1-5|.|many
CASTPDGSNQPQHF
TGTGCCAGCACCCCGGACGGAAGCAATCAGCCCCAGCATTTT
>TRBV6-5|TRBJ1-2|.|many
CASSYSKPSNYGYTF
TGTGCCAGCAGTTACTCGAAACCATCTAACTATGGCTACACCTTC
>TRBV19|TRBJ1-6|.|many
CASREGPSDNSPLHF
TGTGCCAGTAGGGAAGGGCCGTCGGACAATTCACCCCTCCACTTT
>TRBV19|TRBJ1-2|.|many
CASSVYTDYGYTF
TGTGCCAGTAGTGTGTATACGGACTATGGCTACACCTTC
>TRBV6-2/TRBV6-3|TRBJ1-3|.|many
CASSPVGNTIYF
TGTGCCAGCAGTCCGGTTGGAAACACCATATATTTT
>TRBV20-1|TRBJ2-5|.|many
CSASEETQYF
TGCAGTGCTAGTGAGGAGACCCAGTACTTC
>TRBV2|TRBJ1-5|TRBD1|many
CASIIRTGGGVSVVQPQHF
TGTGCCAGCATTATAAGGACAGGGGGAGGGGTAAGCGTCGTTCAGCCCCAGCATTTT
>TRBV28|TRBJ1-2|.|many
CASSFGLTLANYGYTF
TGTGCCAGCAGTTTTGGGTTAACACTCGCTAACTATGGCTACACCTTC
>TRBV30|TRBJ2-7|TRBD2|many
CAWSVRPGGLAGKHYEQYF
TGTGCCTGGAGTGTACGCCCGGGTGGACTAGCGGGGAAACACTACGAGCAGTACTTC
>TRBV10-3|TRBJ1-1|TRBD1|many
CAISEPPTGGSTEAFF
TGTGCCATCAGTGAGCCCCCGACAGGGGGCTCGACTGAAGCTTTCTTT
>TRBV20-1|TRBJ2-7|TRBD1|many
CSAPGQGGYEQYF
TGCAGTGCGCCGGGACAGGGGGGCTACGAGCAGTACTTC
>TRBV4-1|TRBJ1-2|.|few
CASSQVETDYYGYTF
TGCGCCAGCAGCCAAGTAGAGACAGACTACTATGGCTACACCTTC
>TRBV6-5|TRBJ2-7|TRBD2|many
CASSFAGDYEQYF
TGTGCCAGCAGTTTCGCGGGAGACTACGAGCAGTACTTC
>TRBV27|TRBJ2-7|.|.
CASSLPNTGEQYF
TGTGCCAGCAGTTTACCTAACACCGGCGAGCAGTACTTC
>TRBV7-6|TRBJ1-5|TRBD1|many
CASSQGQGGFNQPQHF
TGTGCCAGCAGCCAAGGACAGGGAGGTTTCAATCAGCCCCAGCATTTT
>TRBV30|TRBJ2-7|TRBD2|many
CAWKGTTYEQYF
TGTGCCTGGAAGGGGACTACCTACGAGCAGTACTTC
>TRBV7-2|TRBJ1-2|.|few
CASSLAGGEINYGYTF
TGTGCCAGCAGCTTAGCGGGGGGGGAGATTAACTATGGCTACACCTTC
>TRBV27|TRBJ1-6|.|many
CASSFFDSHNSPLHF
TGTGCCAGCAGTTTCTTCGACAGTCATAATTCACCCCTCCACTTT
>TRBV11-3|TRBJ1-1|.|many
CASTPGTMNTEAFF
TGTGCCAGCACCCCCGGGACCATGAACACTGAAGCTTTCTTT
>TRBV27|TRBJ2-6|.|many
CASSRTGITSGANVLTF
TGTGCCAGCAGTCGCACAGGGATCACATCTGGGGCCAACGTCCTGACTTTC
>TRBV28|TRBJ2-4|.|many
CASRDSRALNIQYF
TGTGCCAGCAGGGACAGCAGGGCGTTAAACATTCAGTACTTC
>TRBV6-1|TRBJ1-5|.|few
CASRPDSNQPQHF
TGTGCCAGCAGACCAGACAGCAATCAGCCCCAGCATTTT
>TRBV5-1|TRBJ1-1|TRBD1|.
CASRSAGTGDTEAFF
TGCGCCAGCAGATCTGCCGGGACAGGGGACACTGAAGCTTTCTTT
>TRBV20-1|TRBJ2-5|TRBD2|once
CSPEVGGETQYF
TGCAGTCCGGAGGTGGGAGGGGAGACCCAGTACTTC
>TRBV5-6|TRBJ2-7|.|many
CASSLGQSPYEQYF
TGTGCCAGCAGCTTGGGGCAGTCACCCTACGAGCAGTACTTC
>TRBV12-3/TRBV12-4|TRBJ2-5|TRBD1|many
CASRTGSDQETQYF
TGTGCCAGCAGGACAGGGTCCGATCAAGAGACCCAGTACTTC
>TRBV13|TRBJ1-1|.|.
CASTLDGDPNTEAFF
TGTGCCAGCACCCTAGACGGGGACCCGAACACTGAAGCTTTCTTT
>TRBV19|TRBJ1-1|.|many
CASSGRAHTEAFF
TGTGCCAGTAGTGGGAGAGCCCACACTGAAGCTTTCTTT
>TRBV27|TRBJ2-5|.|.
CASRGLVGTQYF
TGTGCCAGCAGGGGCCTGGTTGGGACCCAGTACTTC
>TRBV29-1|TRBJ2-2|.|many
CSVEIRATGELFF
TGCAGCGTTGAAATCAGGGCCACCGGGGAGCTGTTTTTT
>TRBV5-1|TRBJ2-2|.|many
CASSLVIAGELFF
TGCGCCAGCAGCTTGGTTATCGCCGGGGAGCTGTTTTTT
>TRBV7-9|TRBJ2-5|.|.
CASSLEWSDSSKAQYF
TGTGCCAGCAGCTTAGAGTGGTCAGACAGTTCTAAGGCCCAGTACTTC